Each of the 15 T cell receptor beta chains below was sequenced from the same sample in a study of blood T cells in healthy people across ages. For the second PCR, which ran for about 6 to 11 cycles, a sample-barcoded 5' primer and a J-beta primer mix were used. TCRdb reprocessed the 5' RACE reads via MiXCR and lists one record per CDR3 protein. The sample gives hundreds of thousands of distinct CDR3 sequences, just over 55% of which show up once; 20% to 30% is in the top ten. Specimen: blood. The receptors were sampled from a middle-aged man in good health.

CDR3 region: CASSFGQMDSPLHF. The CDR3 region has the DNA TGTGCCAGCAGCTTCGGACAGATGGATTCACCCCTCCACTTT. The chain couples TRBV7-9 to TRBJ1-6, with a tentative D call TRBD1 (6 bases). Germline assignment: CDR1 SEHNR and CDR2 FQNEAQ (reference sequence). CDR3 length equals 14 residues. V was shortened by 3 bases and J by 8 bases, with 11 bases between the two germline ends.

Details on this clonotype: It may be a read error: a sequence one base away is much more abundant. This chain links TRBV29-1 with TRBJ1-1, with a tentative D call TRBD1 (6 bases). Per the germline V gene, CDR1 is SQVTM and CDR2 is ANQGSEA. The CDR3 is made up of 14 amino acids. V was cut by 4 bases and J by 6 bases, with 18 bases left in between. In DNA, the CDR3 is TGCAGCGTTGGGCCCGGGACACTAACAGCTGAAGCTTTCTTT. Translating gives CSVGPGTLTAEAFF.

There are many counts of this clonotype. This chain connects TRBV29-1 to TRBJ2-7; TRBD1 is a possible D gene (5 bases). CDR1 is SQVTM and CDR2 is ANQGSEA in the germline V gene. Trimming cost V 4 bases and J 2 bases, with 9 bases left between them. This CDR3 has 12 residues. CDR3 sequence reads: CSVADSTYEQYF. The CDR3 DNA reads as TGCAGCGTTGCTGACAGCACCTACGAGCAGTACTTC.

This rearrangement joins TRBV3-1 to TRBJ2-5; maybe TRBD2 (5 bases). Trimming removed 1 base from V and 5 bases from J, with 11 bases in between. Germline CDR1 reads LGHDT; CDR2 reads YNNKEL (reference sequence). There are 14 residues in the CDR3. Here the CDR3 DNA reads TGTGCCAGCAGCCAAGGTCCGGGAATGGAGACCCAGTACTTC. Protein sequence: CASSQGPGMETQYF.

The chain joins TRBV27 to TRBJ1-1; TRBD1 matches 7 bases. The trim removed 5 bases at V and 6 bases at J, leaving 9 bases unmatched. This CDR3 has 14 residues. Germline CDR1 is MNHEY and CDR2 is SMNVEV (reference sequence). The CDR3 region has the DNA TGTGCCAGCAGTCCGTACTCCCAGGGGGCTGAAGCTTTCTTT. Protein sequence: CASSPYSQGAEAFF.

The rearrangement joins TRBV5-1 to TRBJ2-6, with 8 bases fitting TRBD1. Germline V gene lookup returns CDR1 SGHRS and CDR2 YFSETQ. V was clipped by 0 bases and J by 2 bases; unmatched bases: 4. This CDR3 is 17 amino acids long. The CDR3 spells CASSLGKTGAGANVLTF. DNA of the CDR3: TGCGCCAGCAGCTTGGGAAAGACAGGGGCTGGGGCCAACGTCCTGACTTTC.

The genes are TRBV12-3 or TRBV12-4 and TRBJ2-3; D gene ambiguous. The CDR3 is 14 residues long. V lost 5 bases and J lost 5, with 14 bases in between. The CDR3 DNA reads as TGTGCCAGCAGTCTTCCTAGTCCTAGAGATACGCAGTATTTT. This translates into CASSLPSPRDTQYF.

This clonotype was observed once. The chain uses TRBV12-3 or TRBV12-4 and TRBJ1-5; 8 nucleotides match TRBD1. V was clipped by 5 bases and J by 11 bases; unmatched bases: 23. The CDR3 runs to 18 residues. The CDR3 DNA reads TGTGCCAGCAGTGCCACACCGGGACAGGAGAGGGGATTGGGTTCCCAGCATTTT. Its translation is CASSATPGQERGLGSQHF.

The chain employs TRBV7-9 and TRBJ1-2; D remains unclear. Per germline, CDR1 SEHNR and CDR2 FQNEAQ (reference sequence). The CDR3 contains 12 residues. V lost 0 bases, J lost 8 bases, and 7 bases lay in between. The CDR3 reads CASSLAIRGYTF. CDR3 DNA: TGTGCCAGCAGCTTAGCAATAAGGGGCTACACCTTC.

The J gene is TRBJ1-2, the V gene TRBV4-2; D gene uncertain. This CDR3 region has 16 residues. V dropped 0 bases and J dropped 1 base, with 12 bases sitting between them. Germline V lookup: CDR1 LGHNA, CDR2 YNFKEQ. The CDR3 reads CASSQDPVWNNYGYTF. DNA for the CDR3: TGTGCCAGCAGCCAAGACCCCGTTTGGAATAACTATGGCTACACCTTC.

This chain links TRBV14 with TRBJ2-6; unclear D gene. V lost 2 bases to trimming and J lost 0 bases, with 8 bases between them. Germline V gene data show CDR1 as SGHDN and CDR2 as FVKESK. This CDR3 has 16 amino acids. In DNA form, the CDR3 reads TGTGCCAGCAGCCAACTCCCGGGCTCTGGGGCCAACGTCCTGACTTTC. Translation gives CASSQLPGSGANVLTF.

This clonotype has just a few counts. The chain is built from TRBV5-1 and TRBJ2-5, with 9 positions matching TRBD2. CDR1 is SGHRS, CDR2 YFSETQ, per germline. V was clipped by 3 bases and J by 1 base; unmatched bases: 4. This CDR3 has 15 residues. The CDR3: CASSYTTSGQETQYF. For the CDR3, the DNA is TGCGCCAGCAGCTACACGACTAGCGGCCAAGAGACCCAGTACTTC.

V and J are TRBV5-1 and TRBJ2-5, with 11 bases identical to TRBD2. The CDR3 has 15 amino acids. Germline CDR1 reads SGHRS; CDR2 reads YFSETQ. Trimming took 4 bases from V and 5 from J; bases not matched to a gene: 7. CDR3 amino acids: CASSPYSGGAETQYF. CDR3 bases: TGCGCCAGCAGCCCCTATAGCGGGGGGGCGGAGACCCAGTACTTC.

The rearrangement uses TRBV20-1 and TRBJ2-1, with D tentatively TRBD1 (5 bases). The V gene lost 5 bases and the J gene lost 6 bases, with 23 bases spanning the gap. Per germline, CDR1 DFQATT and CDR2 SNEGSKA (reference sequence). The CDR3 covers 16 residues. In nucleotides, the CDR3 is TGCAGTGCTTCAACCCTCAGGGCCAGACCAGTCAATGAGCAGTTCTTC. This codes for CSASTLRARPVNEQFF.

The chain is built from TRBV27 and TRBJ1-5; TRBD1 agrees at 7 bases. The CDR3 is 14 amino acids. Germline V gives CDR1 MNHEY, CDR2 SMNVEV (reference sequence). Trimming at V came to 5 bases and at J to 6 bases, leaving 7 bases not matched to a gene. The CDR3 sequence is CASSLNRGGQPQHF. CDR3 bases: TGTGCCAGCAGTCTAAACAGGGGTGGTCAGCCCCAGCATTTT.